Listed here are 3 T cell receptor beta chains from one sample, sequenced in a study of blood T cell repertoires in COVID-19. Assay used: immunoSEQ multiplex PCR; TCRdb lists only in-frame clones, some missing. The sample contains about 330,000 clones, around nine tenths of which appear only once. The sequenced sample consisted of PBMCs or T cells enriched from blood (not recorded which). The origin of the receptors is a young man who had recovered from COVID-19.

This chain uses TRBV7-9 with TRBJ2-7, with TRBD1 identical over 7 bases. This CDR3 has 15 amino acids. V shed 1 base, J shed 7 bases, and the junction held 10 bases outside the gene matches. Per germline, CDR1 SEHNR and CDR2 FQNEAQ (reference sequence). The CDR3 loop is CASSLVVTGAGEQYF. CDR3 bases: TGTGCCAGCAGCTTAGTTGTAACAGGGGCTGGGGAGCAGTACTTC.

The rearrangement links TRBV11-3 to TRBJ2-1, with D uncertain. The CDR3 has 14 amino acids. CDR1 and CDR2 from the germline V gene are SGHNT and YENEEA. V dropped 5 bases and J dropped 4 bases, with 12 bases sitting between them. The CDR3, as DNA: TGTGCCAGCAGCCCTGGGTCAGCGTACAATGAGCAGTTCTTC. This encodes CASSPGSAYNEQFF.

The CDR3 region is CASSERLANTDTQYF. Written as DNA, the CDR3 is TGTGCCAGCAGTGAACGGCTAGCGAACACAGATACGCAGTATTTT. The rearrangement uses TRBV2 and TRBJ2-3; tentatively, D is TRBD2 (6 bases). The CDR3 is 15 amino acids. Trimming shortened V by 2 bases and J by 2 bases, and 11 bases separated the two germline ends. In germline, CDR1 is SNHLY, CDR2 FYNNEI.